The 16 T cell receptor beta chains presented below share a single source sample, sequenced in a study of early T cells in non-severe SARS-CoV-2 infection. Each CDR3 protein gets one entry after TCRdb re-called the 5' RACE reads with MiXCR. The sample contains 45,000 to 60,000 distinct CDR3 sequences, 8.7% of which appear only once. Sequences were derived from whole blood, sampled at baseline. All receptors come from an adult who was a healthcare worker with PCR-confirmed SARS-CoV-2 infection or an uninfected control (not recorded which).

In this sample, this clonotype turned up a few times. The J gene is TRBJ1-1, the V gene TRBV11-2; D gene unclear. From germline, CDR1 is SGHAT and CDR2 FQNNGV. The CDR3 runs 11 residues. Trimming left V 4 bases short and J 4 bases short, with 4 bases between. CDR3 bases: TGTGCCAGCAGCTCGGGCACTGAAGCTTTCTTT. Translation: CASSSGTEAFF. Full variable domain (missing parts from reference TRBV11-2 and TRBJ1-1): EAGVAQSPRYKIIEKRQSVAFWCNPISGHATLYWYQQILGQGPKLLIQFQNNGVVDDSQLPKDRFSAERLKGVDSTLKIQPAKLEDSAVYLCASSSGTEAFFGQGTRLTVV.

DNA for the CDR3: TGCAGTGCTGCCGAGGGGATGAACACTGAAGCTTTCTTT. Translated, it gives CSAAEGMNTEAFF. The rearrangement links TRBV20-1 to TRBJ1-1, with D perhaps matching TRBD1 (5 bases). The germline CDR1 and CDR2 sequences are DFQATT and SNEGSKA (reference sequence). There are 13 residues in the CDR3. V lost 5 bases, J lost 0 bases, and 10 bases lay in between.

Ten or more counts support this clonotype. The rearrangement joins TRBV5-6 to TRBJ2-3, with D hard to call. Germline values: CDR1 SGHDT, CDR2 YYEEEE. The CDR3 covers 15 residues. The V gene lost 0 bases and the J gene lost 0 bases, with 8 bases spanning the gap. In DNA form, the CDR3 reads TGTGCCAGCAGCTTGGCCTGGCGGAGCACAGATACGCAGTATTTT. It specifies CASSLAWRSTDTQYF. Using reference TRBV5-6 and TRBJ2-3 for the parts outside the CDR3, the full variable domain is DAGVTQSPTHLIKTRGQQVTLRCSPKSGHDTVSWYQQALGQGPQFIFQYYEEEERQRGNFPDRFSGHQFPNYSSELNVNALLLGDSALYLCASSLAWRSTDTQYFGPGTRLTVL.

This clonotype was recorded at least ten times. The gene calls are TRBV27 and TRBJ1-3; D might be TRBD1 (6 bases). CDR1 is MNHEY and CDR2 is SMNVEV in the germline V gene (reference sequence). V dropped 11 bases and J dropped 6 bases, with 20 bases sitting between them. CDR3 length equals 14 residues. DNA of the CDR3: TGTGCCTCTCGGGGGGGGCCCACTGAAAACACCATATATTTT. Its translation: CASRGGPTENTIYF.

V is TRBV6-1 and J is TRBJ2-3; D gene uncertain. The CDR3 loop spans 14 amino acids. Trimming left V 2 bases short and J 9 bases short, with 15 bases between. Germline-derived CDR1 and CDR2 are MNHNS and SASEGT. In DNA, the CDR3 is TGTGCCAGCAGTGAAACTGGGAATACCTTAACGCAGTATTTT. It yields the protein CASSETGNTLTQYF.

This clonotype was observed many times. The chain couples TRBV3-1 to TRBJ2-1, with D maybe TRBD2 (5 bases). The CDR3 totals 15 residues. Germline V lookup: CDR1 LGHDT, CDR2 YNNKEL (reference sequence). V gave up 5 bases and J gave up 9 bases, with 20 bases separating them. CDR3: CASSFLALGLAEQFF. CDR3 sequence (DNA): TGTGCCAGCAGCTTCCTAGCATTGGGTCTGGCTGAGCAGTTCTTC.

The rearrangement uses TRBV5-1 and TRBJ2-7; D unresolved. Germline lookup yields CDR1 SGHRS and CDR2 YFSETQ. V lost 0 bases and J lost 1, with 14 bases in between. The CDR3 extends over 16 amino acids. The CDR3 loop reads CASSLAGEIPSYEQYF. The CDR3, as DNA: TGCGCCAGCAGCTTGGCTGGAGAGATCCCTTCCTACGAGCAGTACTTC.

The CDR3 DNA follows: TGCGCCAGCAGCTTGGCTGGAGAGACCCTAAACGAGCAGTACTTC. Protein: CASSLAGETLNEQYF. The chain employs TRBV5-1 and TRBJ2-7; no firm D call. Per germline, CDR1 SGHRS and CDR2 YFSETQ. The CDR3 is 15 amino acids. V lost 0 bases to trimming and J lost 5 bases, with 15 bases between them. The entire variable domain, with the rest obtained from reference TRBV5-1 and TRBJ2-7, is as follows: KAGVTQTPRYLIKTRGQQVTLSCSPISGHRSVSWYQQTPGQGLQFLFEYFSETQRNKGNFPGRFSGRQFSNSRSEMNVSTLELGDSALYLCASSLAGETLNEQYFGPGTRLTVT.

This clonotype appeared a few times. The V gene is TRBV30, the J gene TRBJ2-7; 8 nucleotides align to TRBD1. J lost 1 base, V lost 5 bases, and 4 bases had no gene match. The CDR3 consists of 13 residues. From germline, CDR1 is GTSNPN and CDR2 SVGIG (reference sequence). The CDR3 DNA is TGTGCCTGGTCCACAGGGGGTTCCTACGAGCAGTACTTC. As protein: CAWSTGGSYEQYF.

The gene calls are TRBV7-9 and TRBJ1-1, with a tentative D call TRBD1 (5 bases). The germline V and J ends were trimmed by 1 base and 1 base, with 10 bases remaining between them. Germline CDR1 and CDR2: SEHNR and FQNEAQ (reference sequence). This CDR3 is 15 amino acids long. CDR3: CASSLGGGPNTEAFF. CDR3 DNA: TGTGCCAGCAGCTTAGGGGGCGGCCCGAACACTGAAGCTTTCTTT.

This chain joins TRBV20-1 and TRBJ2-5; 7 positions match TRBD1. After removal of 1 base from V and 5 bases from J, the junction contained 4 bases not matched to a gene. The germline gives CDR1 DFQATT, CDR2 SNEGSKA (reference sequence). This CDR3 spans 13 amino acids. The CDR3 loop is CSARATGVETQYF. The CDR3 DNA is TGCAGTGCTAGAGCTACAGGGGTCGAGACCCAGTACTTC.

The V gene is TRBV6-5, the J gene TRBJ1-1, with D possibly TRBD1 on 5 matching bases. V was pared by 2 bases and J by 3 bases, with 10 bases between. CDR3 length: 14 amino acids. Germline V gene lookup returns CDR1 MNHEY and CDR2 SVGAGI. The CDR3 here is CASSYRGGDTEAFF. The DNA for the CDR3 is TGTGCCAGCAGTTACCGGGGCGGCGACACTGAAGCTTTCTTT.

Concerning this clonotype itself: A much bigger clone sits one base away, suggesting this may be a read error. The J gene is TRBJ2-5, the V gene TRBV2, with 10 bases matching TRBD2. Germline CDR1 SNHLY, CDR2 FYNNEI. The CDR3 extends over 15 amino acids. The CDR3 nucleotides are TGTGCCAGCAGTAAGACTACTAGCGGGGAAGAGACCCGGTACTTC. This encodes CASSKTTSGEETRYF. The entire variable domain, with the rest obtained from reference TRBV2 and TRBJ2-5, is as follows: EPEVTQTPSHQVTQMGQEVILRCVPISNHLYFYWYRQILGQKVEFLVSFYNNEISEKSEIFDDQFSVERPDGSNFTLKIRSTKLEDSAMYFCASSKTTSGEETRYFGPGTRLLVL.

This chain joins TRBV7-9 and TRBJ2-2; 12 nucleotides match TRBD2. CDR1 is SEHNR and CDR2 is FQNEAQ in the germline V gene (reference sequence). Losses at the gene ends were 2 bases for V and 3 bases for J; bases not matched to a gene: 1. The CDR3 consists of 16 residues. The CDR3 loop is CASSLRLAGDTGELFF. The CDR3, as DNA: TGTGCCAGCAGCTTAAGACTAGCGGGAGACACCGGGGAGCTGTTTTTT.

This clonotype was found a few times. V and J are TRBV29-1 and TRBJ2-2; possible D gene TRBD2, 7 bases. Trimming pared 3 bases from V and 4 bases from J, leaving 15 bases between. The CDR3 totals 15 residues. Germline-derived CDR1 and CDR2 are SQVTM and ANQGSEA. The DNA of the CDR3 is TGCAGCGTTGACTCGGGCGGGGGCCTCACCGGGGAGCTGTTTTTT. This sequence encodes CSVDSGGGLTGELFF.

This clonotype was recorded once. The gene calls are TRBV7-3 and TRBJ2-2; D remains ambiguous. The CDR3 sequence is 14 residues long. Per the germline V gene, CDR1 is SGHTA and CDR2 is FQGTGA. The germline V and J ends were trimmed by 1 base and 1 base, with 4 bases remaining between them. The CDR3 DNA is TGTGCCAGCAGCTTAAACCAGAACACCGGGGAGCTGTTTTTT. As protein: CASSLNQNTGELFF.